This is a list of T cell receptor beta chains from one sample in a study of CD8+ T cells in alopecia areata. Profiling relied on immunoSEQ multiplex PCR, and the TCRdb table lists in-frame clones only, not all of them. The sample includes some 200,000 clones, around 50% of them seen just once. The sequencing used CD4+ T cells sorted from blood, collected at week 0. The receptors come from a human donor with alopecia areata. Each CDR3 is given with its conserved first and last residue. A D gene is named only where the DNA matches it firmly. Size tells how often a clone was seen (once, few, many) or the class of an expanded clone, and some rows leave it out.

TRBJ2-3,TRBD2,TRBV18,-,TGTGCCAGCTCAACCGGGACTACTGCGCAGTATTTT,CASSTGTTAQYF
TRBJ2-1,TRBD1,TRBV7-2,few,TGTGCCAGCAGCTTAGGTCGACAGGGGTGGAGGTACAATGAGCAGTTCTTC,CASSLGRQGWRYNEQFF
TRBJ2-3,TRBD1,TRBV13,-,TGTGCCAGCAGCATTGGGACAGGGGGCACAGATACGCAGTATTTT,CASSIGTGGTDTQYF
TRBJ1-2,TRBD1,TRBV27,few,TGTGCCAGCAGCTGGGTAGGGGGCTTTGGCTACACCTTC,CASSWVGGFGYTF
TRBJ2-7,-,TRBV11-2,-,TGTGCCAGCAGCGCAGGGTGGGTCGGGGGACCCCCGAGCTACGAGCAGTACTTC,CASSAGWVGGPPSYEQYF
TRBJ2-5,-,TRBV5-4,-,TGTGCCAGCAGCTTCCGGACAGCGAAAGAGACCCAGTACTTC,CASSFRTAKETQYF
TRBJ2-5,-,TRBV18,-,TGTGCCAGCTCACCGACGGAAGAGACCCAGTACTTC,CASSPTEETQYF
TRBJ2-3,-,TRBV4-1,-,TGCGCCAGCAGCCAAGTAGGTGTATCTATGGATACGCAGTATTTT,CASSQVGVSMDTQYF
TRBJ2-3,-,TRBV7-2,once,TGTGCCAGCAGCAGGGCCATCACAGATACGCAGTATTTT,CASSRAITDTQYF
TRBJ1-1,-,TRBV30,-,TGTGCCTGGAGTCCGGGGATCTTGAACACTGAAGCTTTCTTT,CAWSPGILNTEAFF
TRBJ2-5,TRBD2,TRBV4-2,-,TGTGCCAGCAGCCAAGCGACGGGGGGATCAGAGACCCAGTACTTC,CASSQATGGSETQYF
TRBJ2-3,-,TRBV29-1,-,TGCAGCGTTGATACCAGACTCACAGATACGCAGTATTTT,CSVDTRLTDTQYF
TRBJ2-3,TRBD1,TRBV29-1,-,TGCAGCGTGCCGGGCAGGGGGATCGTAGATACGCAGTATTTT,CSVPGRGIVDTQYF
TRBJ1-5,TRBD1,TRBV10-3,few,TGTGCCATCAGTGGGACAGGGGGCGATCAGCCCCAGCATTTT,CAISGTGGDQPQHF
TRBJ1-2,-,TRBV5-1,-,TGCGCCAGCAGCTCCGGCTCCTCTTCGACGTATGTGGTTGGCTACACCTTC,CASSSGSSSTYVVGYTF
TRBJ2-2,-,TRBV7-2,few,TGTGCCAGCAGCTTGGGGGCGTCCGGGGAGCTGTTTTTT,CASSLGASGELFF
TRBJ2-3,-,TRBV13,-,TGTGCCAGCAGCCTCCGGAGGGAGGGGGCAGATACGCAGTATTTT,CASSLRREGADTQYF
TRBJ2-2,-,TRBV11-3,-,TGTGCCAGCAGCTCCTCAGGGGTCGGGGAGCTGTTTTTT,CASSSSGVGELFF
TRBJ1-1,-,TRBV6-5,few,TGTGCCAGCACCGGGCGGAACACTGAAGCTTTCTTT,CASTGRNTEAFF
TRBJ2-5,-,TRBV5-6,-,TGTGCCAGCAGCTTGCAACAACCGGGGACCCAGTACTTC,CASSLQQPGTQYF
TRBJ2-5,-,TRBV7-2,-,TGTGCCAGCAGCTTAGATCTCCAGAAAGAGACCCAGTACTTC,CASSLDLQKETQYF
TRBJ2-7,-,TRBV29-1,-,TGCAGCGTCGCGGGACAGCCGCCCTACGAGCAGTACTTC,CSVAGQPPYEQYF